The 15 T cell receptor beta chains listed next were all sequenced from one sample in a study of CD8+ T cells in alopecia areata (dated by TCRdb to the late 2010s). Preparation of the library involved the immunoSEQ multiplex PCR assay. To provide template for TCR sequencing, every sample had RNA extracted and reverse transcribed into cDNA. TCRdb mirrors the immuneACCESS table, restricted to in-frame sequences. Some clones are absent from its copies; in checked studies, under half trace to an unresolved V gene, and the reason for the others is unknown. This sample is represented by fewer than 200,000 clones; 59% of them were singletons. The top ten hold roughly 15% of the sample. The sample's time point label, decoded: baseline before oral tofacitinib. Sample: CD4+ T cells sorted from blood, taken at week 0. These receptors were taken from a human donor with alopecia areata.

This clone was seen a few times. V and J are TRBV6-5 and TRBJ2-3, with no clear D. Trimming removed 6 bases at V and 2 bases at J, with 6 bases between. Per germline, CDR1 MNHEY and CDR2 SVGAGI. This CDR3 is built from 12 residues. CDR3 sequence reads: CASRDDTDTQYF. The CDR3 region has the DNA TGTGCCAGCAGGGACGACACAGATACGCAGTATTTT.

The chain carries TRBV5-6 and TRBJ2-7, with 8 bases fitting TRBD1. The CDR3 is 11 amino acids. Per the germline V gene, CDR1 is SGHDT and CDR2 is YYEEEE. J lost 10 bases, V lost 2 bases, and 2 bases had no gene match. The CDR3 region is CASSFGTGQYF. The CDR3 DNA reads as TGTGCCAGCAGCTTCGGGACAGGACAGTACTTC.

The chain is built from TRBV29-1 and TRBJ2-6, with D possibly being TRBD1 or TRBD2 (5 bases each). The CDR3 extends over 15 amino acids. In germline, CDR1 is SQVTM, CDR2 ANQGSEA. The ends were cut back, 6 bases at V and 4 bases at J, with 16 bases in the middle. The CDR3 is CSVPDPGTGANVLTF. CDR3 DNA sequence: TGCAGCGTGCCGGATCCAGGGACCGGGGCCAACGTCCTGACTTTC. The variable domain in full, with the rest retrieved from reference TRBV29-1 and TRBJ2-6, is SAVISQKPSRDICQRGTSLTIQCQVDSQVTMMFWYRQQPGQSLTLIATANQGSEATYESGFVIDKFPISRPNLTFSTLTVSNMSPEDSSIYLCSVPDPGTGANVLTFGAGSRLTVL.

The CDR3 spells CAWSHPGQGGTRAFF. CDR3 nucleotides: TGTGCCTGGAGTCACCCGGGACAGGGGGGTACACGAGCTTTCTTT. The rearrangement joins TRBV30 to TRBJ1-1, with 11 bases fitting TRBD1. The CDR3 has 15 residues. Germline V lookup: CDR1 GTSNPN, CDR2 SVGIG (reference sequence). The ends lost 2 bases at V and 10 bases at J; junction bases unmatched: 12.

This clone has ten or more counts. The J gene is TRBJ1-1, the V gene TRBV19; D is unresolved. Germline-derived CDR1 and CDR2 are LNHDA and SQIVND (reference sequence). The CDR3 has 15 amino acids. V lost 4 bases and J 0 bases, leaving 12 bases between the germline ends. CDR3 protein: CASSKAASMNTEAFF. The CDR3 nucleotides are TGTGCCAGTAGTAAGGCTGCCAGTATGAACACTGAAGCTTTCTTT.

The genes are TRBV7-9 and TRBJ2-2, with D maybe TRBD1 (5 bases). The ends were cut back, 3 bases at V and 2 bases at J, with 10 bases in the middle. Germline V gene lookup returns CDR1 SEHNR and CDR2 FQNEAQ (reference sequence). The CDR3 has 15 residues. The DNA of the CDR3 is TGTGCCAGCAGCTTCGCTGGACAAAACACCGGGGAGCTGTTTTTT. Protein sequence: CASSFAGQNTGELFF.

This chain's CDR3 is CSVVQGSYEQYF. CDR3 in DNA: TGCAGCGTTGTACAGGGGAGCTACGAGCAGTACTTC. The rearrangement uses TRBV29-1 and TRBJ2-7; TRBD1 agrees at 7 bases. The junction had 3 bases not matched to a gene; V was cut back by 4 bases and J by 3 bases. The germline CDR1 and CDR2 sequences are SQVTM and ANQGSEA. The CDR3 runs 12 residues.

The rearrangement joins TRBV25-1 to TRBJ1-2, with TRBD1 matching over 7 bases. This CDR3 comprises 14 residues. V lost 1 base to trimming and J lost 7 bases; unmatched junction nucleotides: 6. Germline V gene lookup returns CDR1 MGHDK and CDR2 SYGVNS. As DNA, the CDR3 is TGTGCCAGCAGTGAATTGAGGGGGCTAGGTGGCTACACCTTC. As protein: CASSELRGLGGYTF.

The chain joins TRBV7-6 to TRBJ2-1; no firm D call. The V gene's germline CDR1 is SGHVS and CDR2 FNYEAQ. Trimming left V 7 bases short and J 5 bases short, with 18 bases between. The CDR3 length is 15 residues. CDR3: CASTWDVQPNNEQFF. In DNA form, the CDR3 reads TGTGCCAGCACCTGGGATGTTCAACCTAACAATGAGCAGTTCTTC.

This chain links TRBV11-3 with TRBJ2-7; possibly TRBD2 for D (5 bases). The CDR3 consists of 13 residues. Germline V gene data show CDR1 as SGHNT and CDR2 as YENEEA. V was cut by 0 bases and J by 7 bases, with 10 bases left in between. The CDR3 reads CASSLEGRGEQYF. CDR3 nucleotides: TGTGCCAGCAGCTTAGAGGGCAGAGGGGAGCAGTACTTC.

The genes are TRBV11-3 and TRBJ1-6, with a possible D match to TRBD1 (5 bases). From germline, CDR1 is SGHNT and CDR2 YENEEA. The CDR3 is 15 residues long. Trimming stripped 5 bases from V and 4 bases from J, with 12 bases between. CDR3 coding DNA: TGTGCCAGCAGCGAGAGCGCAGGGTATAATTCACCCCTCCACTTT. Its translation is CASSESAGYNSPLHF. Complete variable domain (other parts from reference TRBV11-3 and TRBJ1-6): EAGVVQSPRYKIIEKKQPVAFWCNPISGHNTLYWYLQNLGQGPELLIRYENEEAVDDSQLPKDRFSAERLKGVDSTLKIQPAELGDSAVYLCASSESAGYNSPLHFGNGTRLTVT.

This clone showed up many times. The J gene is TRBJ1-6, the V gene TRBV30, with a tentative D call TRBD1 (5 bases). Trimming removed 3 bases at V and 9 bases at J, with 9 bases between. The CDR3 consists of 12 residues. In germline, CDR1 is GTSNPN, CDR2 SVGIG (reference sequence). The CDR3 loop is CAWSGTASPLHF. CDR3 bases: TGTGCCTGGAGCGGGACGGCTTCACCCCTCCACTTT.

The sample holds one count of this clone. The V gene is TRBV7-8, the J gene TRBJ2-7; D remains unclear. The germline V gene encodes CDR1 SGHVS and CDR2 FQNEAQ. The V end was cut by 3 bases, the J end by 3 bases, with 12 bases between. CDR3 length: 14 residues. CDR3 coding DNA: TGTGCCAGCAGCTTTTCTGGGAAAGGCTACGAGCAGTACTTC. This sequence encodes CASSFSGKGYEQYF.

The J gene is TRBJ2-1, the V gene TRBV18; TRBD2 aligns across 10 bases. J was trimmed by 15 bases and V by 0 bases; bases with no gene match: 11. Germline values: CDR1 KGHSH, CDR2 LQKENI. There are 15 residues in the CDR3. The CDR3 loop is CASSPPGTSVVVLFF. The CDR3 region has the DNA TGTGCCAGCTCACCACCCGGGACTAGCGTTGTTGTTCTGTTCTTC.

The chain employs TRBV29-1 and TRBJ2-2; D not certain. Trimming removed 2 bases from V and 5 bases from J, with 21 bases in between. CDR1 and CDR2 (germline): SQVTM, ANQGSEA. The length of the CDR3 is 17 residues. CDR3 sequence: CSVENWSVGWGTGELFF. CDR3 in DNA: TGCAGCGTTGAAAATTGGTCTGTTGGGTGGGGTACCGGGGAGCTGTTTTTT.